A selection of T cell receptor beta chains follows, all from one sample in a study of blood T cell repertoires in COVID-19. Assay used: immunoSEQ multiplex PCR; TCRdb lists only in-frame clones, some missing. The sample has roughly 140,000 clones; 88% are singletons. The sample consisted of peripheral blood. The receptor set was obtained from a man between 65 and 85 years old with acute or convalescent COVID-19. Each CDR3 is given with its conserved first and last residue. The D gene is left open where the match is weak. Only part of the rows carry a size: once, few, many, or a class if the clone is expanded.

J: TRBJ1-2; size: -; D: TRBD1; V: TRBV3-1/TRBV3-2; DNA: TGTGCCAGCAGCCAAGCCGGGACAGGGGGAGGAGGTGGCTACACCTTC; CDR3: CASSQAGTGGGGGYTF
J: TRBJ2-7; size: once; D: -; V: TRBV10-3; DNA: TGTGCCACCCGAGCCGCTACCCAGGGGGAGCAGTACTTC; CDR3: CATRAATQGEQYF
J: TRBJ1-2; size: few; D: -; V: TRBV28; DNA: TGTGCCAGCACTCCACCAGGGGCCTTTGGCTACACCTTC; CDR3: CASTPPGAFGYTF
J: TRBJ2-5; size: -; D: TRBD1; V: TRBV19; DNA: TGTGCCAGTAGTACCGGACAGGCGTACCAAGAGACCCAGTACTTC; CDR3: CASSTGQAYQETQYF
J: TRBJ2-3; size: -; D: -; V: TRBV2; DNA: TGTGCCAGCAGTGAAGTAAAAGGGCGGGGCGTCCTCCCGCAAGATACGCAGTATTTT; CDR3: CASSEVKGRGVLPQDTQYF
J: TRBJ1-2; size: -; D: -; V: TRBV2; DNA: TGTGCCAGCAGTGTTACAGGCTATGGCTACACCTTC; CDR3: CASSVTGYGYTF
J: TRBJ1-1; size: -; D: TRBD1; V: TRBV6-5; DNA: TGTGCCAGCAGTTCACCGGGACAGGGGATCACTGAAGCTTTCTTT; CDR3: CASSSPGQGITEAFF
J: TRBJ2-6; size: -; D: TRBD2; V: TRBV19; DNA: TGTGCCAGTACCGTCTCAGGACAGGGGTGGACTAGCGGGAGGGCCTCCGGGGCCAACGTCCTGACTTTC; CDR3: CASTVSGQGWTSGRASGANVLTF
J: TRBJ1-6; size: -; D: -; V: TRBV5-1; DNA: TGCGCCAGCAAAACCATGCCCACAGGGACCAAGGACTATTCACCCCTCCACTTT; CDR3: CASKTMPTGTKDYSPLHF
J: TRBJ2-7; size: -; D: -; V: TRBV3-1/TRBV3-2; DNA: TGTGCCAGCAGCCCACAGGGACCACGCGGCGAGCAGTACTTC; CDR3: CASSPQGPRGEQYF
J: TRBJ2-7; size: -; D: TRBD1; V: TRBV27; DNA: TGTGCCAGCATCTCACTAGGGGGCTCCCCCGGCTCCTACGAGCAGTACTTC; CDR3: CASISLGGSPGSYEQYF
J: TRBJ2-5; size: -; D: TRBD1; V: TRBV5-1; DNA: TGCGCCAGCAGGCCCGGGACAGGGGAAGAGACCCAGTACTTC; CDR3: CASRPGTGEETQYF
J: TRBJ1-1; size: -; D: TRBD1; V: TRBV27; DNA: TGTGCCAGCACCGAGACAGGGCGAAGGACTGAAGCTTTCTTT; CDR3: CASTETGRRTEAFF
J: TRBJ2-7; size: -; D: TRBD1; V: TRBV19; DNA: TGTGCCAGTAGTGCGGGACAGGGCTACGAGCAGTACTTC; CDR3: CASSAGQGYEQYF
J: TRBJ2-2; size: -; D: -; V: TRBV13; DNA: TGTGCCAGCAGCTTAGAAGCCGGGGGTGGGCCCGGGGAGCTGTTTTTT; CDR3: CASSLEAGGGPGELFF
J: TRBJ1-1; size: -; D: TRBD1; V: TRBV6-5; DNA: TGTGCCAGCAGCTTTGGGACAGGGGCGAAGGCTGAAGCTTTCTTT; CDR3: CASSFGTGAKAEAFF
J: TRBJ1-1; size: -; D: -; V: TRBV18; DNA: TGTGCCAGCTCACCGTACAGGGACGCTGAAGCTTTCTTT; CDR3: CASSPYRDAEAFF
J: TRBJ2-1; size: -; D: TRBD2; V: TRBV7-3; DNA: TGTGCCAGCAGCCAGAGGACTAGCGACTACAATGAGCAGTTCTTC; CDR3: CASSQRTSDYNEQFF
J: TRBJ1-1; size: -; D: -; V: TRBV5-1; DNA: TGCGCCAGCAGCTTGGTGGCGGGGGCGAACACTGAAGCTTTCTTT; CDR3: CASSLVAGANTEAFF
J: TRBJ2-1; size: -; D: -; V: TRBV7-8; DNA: TGTGCCAGCAGCTGGGGGGGGCGTAGCTCCTACAATGAGCAGTTCTTC; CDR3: CASSWGGRSSYNEQFF
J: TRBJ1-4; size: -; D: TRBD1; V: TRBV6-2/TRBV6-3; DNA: TGTGCCAGCAGTTACTCCGGGACAGATCATAATGAAAAACTGTTTTTT; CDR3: CASSYSGTDHNEKLFF
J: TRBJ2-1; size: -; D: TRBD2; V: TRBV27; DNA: TGTGCCAGCAGGCCAGAGCGGACTAGCGGGGGGGCCTACAATGAGCAGTTCTTC; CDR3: CASRPERTSGGAYNEQFF
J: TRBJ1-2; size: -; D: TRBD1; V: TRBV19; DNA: TGTGCCAGTACTTATCCAGGACAGGGGGACGGCTACACCTTC; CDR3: CASTYPGQGDGYTF
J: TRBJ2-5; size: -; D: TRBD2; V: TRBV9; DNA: TGTGCCAGCAGCGACGGGACTAGTGTAGAGACCCAGTACTTC; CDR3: CASSDGTSVETQYF
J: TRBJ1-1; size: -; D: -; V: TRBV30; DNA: TGTGCCTGGAGTGGGAACAGGGTTCGCACTGAAGCTTTCTTT; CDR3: CAWSGNRVRTEAFF
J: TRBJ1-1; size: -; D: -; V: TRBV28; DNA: TGTGCCAGCAGTTTTATCGGGGGGGGGAACACTGAAGCTTTCTTT; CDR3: CASSFIGGGNTEAFF
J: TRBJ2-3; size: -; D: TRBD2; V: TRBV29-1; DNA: TGCAGCGTGGGGACTAGCGGGAATGAAGATACGCAGTATTTT; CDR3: CSVGTSGNEDTQYF
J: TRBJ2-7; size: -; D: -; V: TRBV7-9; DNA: TGTGCCAGCAGCCACGGAACGGGCGAGCAGTACTTC; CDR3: CASSHGTGEQYF
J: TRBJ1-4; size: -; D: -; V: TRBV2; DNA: TGTGCCAGCAGAGTTCAGGGGAAGGGGAATGAAAAACTGTTTTTT; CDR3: CASRVQGKGNEKLFF
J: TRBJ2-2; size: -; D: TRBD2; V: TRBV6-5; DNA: TGTGCCAGCAGGCTAGCGGGGGCGAACACCGGGGAGCTGTTTTTT; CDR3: CASRLAGANTGELFF